These 5 T cell receptor beta chains came from one sample sequenced in a study of control samples from healthy donors and cancer patients. Generated by immunoSEQ multiplex PCR, the TCRdb table keeps only in-frame clones and is missing some. The table records fewer than 50,000 clones, around nine tenths of them present only once. Sequencing used PBMCs. The receptors come from a man aged 30-40 years with colorectal cancer.

This chain links TRBV5-6 with TRBJ1-4, with no clear D. Germline loops: CDR1 SGHDT, CDR2 YYEEEE. With 4 bases removed from V and 7 bases from J, the gap between germline ends came to 17 bases. The CDR3 is 15 residues long. CDR3 in DNA: TGTGCCAGCAGCCCAAACGTCAGGATGGGTGAAAAACTGTTTTTT. This sequence encodes CASSPNVRMGEKLFF.

The J gene is TRBJ2-1, the V gene TRBV5-6, with a weak D call TRBD2 (6 bases). The V gene's germline CDR1 is SGHDT and CDR2 YYEEEE. CDR3 size: 13 residues. Trimming pared 2 bases from V and 8 bases from J, leaving 11 bases between. The CDR3 DNA is TGTGCCAGCAGCTTACCGGGGGAATATGAGCAGTTCTTC. Translation gives CASSLPGEYEQFF. Supplemented by reference TRBV5-6 and TRBJ2-1, the full variable domain reads DAGVTQSPTHLIKTRGQQVTLRCSPKSGHDTVSWYQQALGQGPQFIFQYYEEEERQRGNFPDRFSGHQFPNYSSELNVNALLLGDSALYLCASSLPGEYEQFFGPGTRLTVL.

This chain joins TRBV29-1 and TRBJ2-7; possible D gene TRBD1, 6 bases. CDR1 and CDR2 from the germline V gene are SQVTM and ANQGSEA. V gave up 0 bases and J gave up 5 bases, with 11 bases separating them. The CDR3 loop spans 13 amino acids. The CDR3 reads CSVEDRAGDEQYF. The CDR3 DNA sequence: TGCAGCGTTGAAGATCGGGCAGGGGACGAGCAGTACTTC.

The chain has TRBV9 and TRBJ2-1; TRBD1 is a possible D gene (6 bases). The CDR3 runs 14 residues. The germline gives CDR1 SGDLS, CDR2 YYNGEE. Between the trimmed V and J ends, which lost 0 bases and 8 bases, there was a span of 12 bases. This CDR3 reads CASSVAGQSDEQFF. In nucleotides, the CDR3 is TGTGCCAGCAGCGTAGCCGGACAGTCCGATGAGCAGTTCTTC.

The sample holds one count of this clone. The rearrangement joins TRBV5-8 to TRBJ2-7; the D is unclear. CDR1 is SGHTS and CDR2 is YDEGEE in the germline V gene. V was shortened by 0 bases and J by 3 bases, with 10 bases between the two germline ends. The CDR3 is 14 amino acids. The CDR3 DNA sequence: TGTGCCAGCAGCTTGGCCGGCGTCCTCTACGAGCAGTACTTC. This encodes CASSLAGVLYEQYF.